These T cell receptor beta chains were read from a single sample in a study of early T cells in non-severe SARS-CoV-2 infection. Using its own MiXCR run on the 5' RACE reads, TCRdb lists one record per CDR3 protein. The sample includes some 48,000 distinct CDR3 sequences, approximately 4.1% of them seen just once. Sequencing was carried out using whole blood. Every receptor here comes from an adult who was a healthcare worker with PCR-confirmed SARS-CoV-2 infection or an uninfected control (not recorded which). CDR3s include the opening cysteine and the closing phenylalanine or tryptophan. The size of a clone is reported for some rows only, either as once, few or many, or as a class for expanded clones.

. TRBV9 CASSPPSGNTYEQYF
few TRBV6-1 CASTRTGTGRSPLHF
few TRBV7-9 CASRTRQAGDTEAFF
many TRBV5-4 CASSQDSYTQYF
few TRBV3-1 CASNQGQPNTGELFF
many TRBV27 CASSSTPDRPTNYGYTF
. TRBV4-1 CASSQRGVGNTEAFF
. TRBV20-1 CSAPYPNTGELFF
many TRBV6-5 CATRQGSYGYTF
many TRBV7-9 CASSSSDSYNEQFF
many TRBV18 CASSATGTKETQYF
many TRBV2 CASRGSGGTQETQYF
few TRBV20-1 CSAWGQSSNQPQHF
few TRBV7-6 CASSRQAYTNTGELFF
many TRBV3-1 CASSPGTVAFF
many TRBV20-1 CSARDLLAGGPTGELFF
many TRBV6-2/TRBV6-3 CASSPRDTTSNQPQHF
many TRBV20-1 CSITAGDTGELFF
. TRBV27 CASSLLGTSGTGELFF
. TRBV20-1 CSARSALLPTDTQYF
many TRBV7-2 CASSSRGGSDNEKLFF
many TRBV10-3 CAIEAGSTDTQYF
many TRBV10-1 CASIKSRISGPSYNEQFF
few TRBV27 CASKVTGGYGYTF
many TRBV5-1 CASSLTGLAGGNNEQFF
many TRBV5-1 CASSSEGLAANNEQFF
many TRBV20-1 CSARDRDSGNTIYF
many TRBV7-3 CASSLTTGGGTDTQYF
many TRBV19 CASSPWTGGEHNEQFF
many TRBV6-1 CASSEYRGTTEAFF
. TRBV6-2/TRBV6-3 CASSQRLHTGELFF
many TRBV7-2 CASSFIWTSGGYNEQFF
many TRBV27 CASSPRVFSYEQYF
many TRBV27 CASSLRTGGYGYTF
many TRBV3-1 CASRAGNEQFF
many TRBV18 CASSPGTTDYEQYF
many TRBV14 CASSPNRVGQYF
many TRBV5-6 CASSTSSYGYTF